This T cell receptor beta chain was documented in a study of blood T cell repertoires in COVID-19. Whole-study context: COVID-19 samples collected from the United States, Italy and Spain covered acute and convalescent phases. PBMCs, B-cell-depleted T cells, or T cells were the source of the cDNA or gDNA that made up the material.

In the authors' workflow: Nucleated cell counts were estimated from reference gene primer amplification. TCRdb's copy holds only in-frame clones and misses some; the assay was immunoSEQ multiplex PCR. Clone size and V and J calls were adopted from that table, with D and trimming inferred from the DNA. Among over 150,000 clones listed, around 94% were seen once. Seattle researchers signed up patients amid active infection and tracked them longitudinally. The CDR3 totals 16 residues. V trimming: 0 bases; J trimming: 1 base; junction bases outside the gene matches: 6. CDR1 is SGHNT, CDR2 YYREEE, per germline (reference sequence).

The clonotype originates from a young man with COVID-19, enrolled during active disease. The chain links TRBV5-4 to TRBJ1-1; 7 bases map to TRBD1. The sequenced sample was peripheral blood. In DNA form, the CDR3 reads TGTGCCAGCAGCTTGGGACAGGGTATTGGGAACACTGAAGCTTTCTTT. Its protein product is CASSLGQGIGNTEAFF.